Listed here are 19 T cell receptor beta chains from one sample, sequenced in a study of radiation and T cells in renal cell carcinoma. Time point meaning: baseline pretreatment blood. Treatment noted: 15 Gy SBRT to primary tumor, nephrectomy 4 weeks later. Produced via immunoSEQ multiplex PCR; TCRdb's table is partial and in-frame only. Of 85,000 to 100,000 clones listed, 80% to 90% were seen once; the top ten hold less than 10%. This specimen was blood, taken from a patient whose treatment included radiotherapy and nephrectomy. Receptor source: a man aged 50-59 years with renal cell carcinoma.

The chain couples TRBV11-2 to TRBJ1-2; unclear D gene. The V end was cut by 1 base, the J end by 5 bases, with 8 bases between. This CDR3 has 13 amino acids. Germline V CDR1 and CDR2: SGHAT, FQNNGV. Here the CDR3 DNA reads TGTGCCAGCAGCTTAGGAGAGTCGTATGGCTACACCTTC. Residues: CASSLGESYGYTF.

The CDR3 protein is CASSQSGAANLNTEAFF. The CDR3 DNA follows: TGTGCCAGTAGTCAGAGCGGGGCAGCAAACCTCAACACTGAAGCTTTCTTT. This rearrangement joins TRBV19 to TRBJ1-1; tentatively, D is TRBD1 (5 bases). The CDR3 consists of 17 residues. Germline V gene data show CDR1 as LNHDA and CDR2 as SQIVND (reference sequence). Trimming stripped 5 bases from V and 2 bases from J, with 21 bases between.

This clone was counted a single time. In nucleotides, the CDR3 is TGTGCCAGCAGCGTAGCAGCAGGGGGCGAACAAAATTCACCCCTCCACTTT. Protein: CASSVAAGGEQNSPLHF. The chain has TRBV9 and TRBJ1-6; TRBD1 matches 8 bases. Per germline, CDR1 SGDLS and CDR2 YYNGEE. This CDR3 is built from 17 residues. V trimming: 0 bases; J trimming: 7 bases; junction bases outside the gene matches: 9.

This chain joins TRBV5-1 and TRBJ2-7, with 11 bases identical to TRBD2. V lost 3 bases and J lost 3; bases outside the gene matches: 5. The CDR3 sequence is 15 residues long. Germline V CDR1 and CDR2: SGHRS, YFSETQ. CDR3 protein: CASSWEGLADYEQYF. The CDR3 nucleotides are TGCGCCAGCAGCTGGGAGGGACTAGCGGACTACGAGCAGTACTTC. Supplemented by reference TRBV5-1 and TRBJ2-7, the full variable domain reads KAGVTQTPRYLIKTRGQQVTLSCSPISGHRSVSWYQQTPGQGLQFLFEYFSETQRNKGNFPGRFSGRQFSNSRSEMNVSTLELGDSALYLCASSWEGLADYEQYFGPGTRLTVT.

The rearrangement links TRBV5-4 to TRBJ1-1; D uncertain. This CDR3 region has 16 residues. Trimming cost V 2 bases and J 1 base, with 15 bases left between them. In germline, CDR1 is SGHNT, CDR2 YYREEE (reference sequence). As DNA, the CDR3 is TGTGCCAGCAGCTTTGGTTTAGGTCGTGGGAACACTGAAGCTTTCTTT. Encoded protein: CASSFGLGRGNTEAFF.

This clone was observed a single time. The rearrangement joins TRBV7-2 to TRBJ2-3; TRBD1 or TRBD2 may be the D gene (5 bases each). Trimming removed 1 base at V and 4 bases at J, with 9 bases between. The CDR3 has 14 amino acids. CDR1 and CDR2 (germline): SGHTA, FQGNSA. As DNA, the CDR3 is TGTGCCAGCAGCTTAGTGGTGGGACCAGATACGCAGTATTTT. Translating gives CASSLVVGPDTQYF.

In regard to this clone: Other nucleotide sequences in the sample specify the same CDR3. The J gene is TRBJ2-7, the V gene TRBV7-9; D gene ambiguous. V was shortened by 1 base and J by 4 bases, with 2 bases between the two germline ends. Per the germline V gene, CDR1 is SEHNR and CDR2 is FQNEAQ (reference sequence). The CDR3 covers 11 residues. CDR3 sequence reads: CASSLEYEQYF. CDR3 coding DNA: TGTGCCAGCAGCTTAGAGTACGAGCAGTACTTC. Full variable domain (rest looked up from reference TRBV7-9 and TRBJ2-7): DTGVSQNPRHKITKRGQNVTFRCDPISEHNRLYWYRQTLGQGPEFLTYFQNEAQLEKSRLLSDRFSAERPKGSFSTLEIQRTEQGDSAMYLCASSLEYEQYFGPGTRLTVT.

The chain combines TRBV27 with TRBJ1-6, with TRBD1 matching 7 bases. The trim removed 7 bases at V and 5 bases at J, leaving 5 bases unmatched. Germline loops: CDR1 MNHEY, CDR2 SMNVEV (reference sequence). This CDR3 region has 14 residues. CDR3 sequence (DNA): TGTGCCAGCACGGACAGGAGACATAATTCACCCCTCCACTTT. Amino acid sequence: CASTDRRHNSPLHF.

In its sample, this clone was seen once. Sequence at one end of the junction differs from germline and may be a read error. The chain uses TRBV7-2 and TRBJ2-7; D perhaps matches TRBD1 (6 bases). The CDR3 has 12 amino acids. Germline V lookup: CDR1 SGHTA, CDR2 FQGNSA. DNA for the CDR3: TGTGCCAGCAGCCATCCTTATGGACAGCGGCTCTTC. Encoded protein: CASSHPYGQRLF.

V usage is TRBV7-3 and J usage is TRBJ2-1; no firm D call. Germline assignment: CDR1 SGHTA and CDR2 FQGTGA. V dropped 5 bases and J dropped 8 bases, with 13 bases sitting between them. This CDR3 spans 13 amino acids. The CDR3 reads CASSLMSVDEQFF. The DNA for the CDR3 is TGTGCCAGCAGCCTAATGTCTGTAGATGAGCAGTTCTTC.

V and J are TRBV30 and TRBJ2-7; D is undetermined. In germline, CDR1 is GTSNPN, CDR2 SVGIG (reference sequence). V lost 7 bases and J lost 6, with 19 bases in between. This CDR3 has 13 amino acids. Here the CDR3 DNA reads TGTGCCTCCACGGGCCACCTTTTGAGCGAGCAGTACTTC. Translated, it gives CASTGHLLSEQYF.

V usage is TRBV4-1 and J usage is TRBJ2-3; 10 bases fit TRBD2. V was pared by 4 bases and J by 5 bases, with 12 bases of the junction left unmatched. The germline CDR1 and CDR2 sequences are MGHRA and YSYEKL. The CDR3 loop spans 17 amino acids. CDR3 sequence: CASSPISSGGAGDTQYF. The DNA of the CDR3 is TGCGCCAGCAGCCCAATTAGCAGCGGGGGGGCGGGAGATACGCAGTATTTT.

The chain recombines TRBV4-1 with TRBJ2-3, with 10 nucleotides matching TRBD2. Germline CDR1 MGHRA, CDR2 YSYEKL. CDR3 length: 18 amino acids. Trimming removed 0 bases from V and 2 bases from J; junction bases left unmatched: 8. The chain's CDR3 is CASSQDKWSGGATDTQYF. CDR3 in DNA: TGCGCCAGCAGCCAAGATAAATGGAGCGGGGGGGCCACAGATACGCAGTATTTT.

Only one count was recorded for this clone. The chain combines TRBV5-4 with TRBJ2-1, with D possibly matching TRBD1 (5 bases). CDR3 size: 15 residues. The germline V gene has CDR1 SGHNT and CDR2 YYREEE (reference sequence). V gave up 6 bases and J gave up 6 bases, with 19 bases separating them. The chain's CDR3 is CASTPQPDSLNEQFF. The CDR3 coding sequence is TGTGCCAGCACCCCGCAACCCGACAGCCTCAATGAGCAGTTCTTC.

The chain employs TRBV5-1 and TRBJ2-1; D might be TRBD2 (5 bases). The CDR3 covers 18 residues. The germline V and J ends were trimmed by 1 base and 5 bases, with 22 bases remaining between them. CDR1 is SGHRS, CDR2 YFSETQ, per germline. This chain's CDR3 is CASSLLGYGMAWDNEQFF. The CDR3 region has the DNA TGCGCCAGCAGCTTGTTAGGGTACGGGATGGCGTGGGACAATGAGCAGTTCTTC.

The V gene is TRBV6-5, the J gene TRBJ2-7; D is undetermined. The CDR3 sequence is 9 residues long. V was pared by 10 bases and J by 3 bases, with 4 bases between. Germline loops: CDR1 MNHEY, CDR2 SVGAGI. For the CDR3, the DNA is TGTGCCAACGGCTACGAGCAGTACTTC. Translated, it gives CANGYEQYF.

The CDR3 reads CASSFTHGLASYEQYF. The DNA of the CDR3 is TGTGCCAGCAGTTTTACCCATGGACTAGCGTCATACGAGCAGTACTTC. The chain combines TRBV6-5 with TRBJ2-7; TRBD2 agrees at 9 bases. J was trimmed by 4 bases and V by 4 bases; bases with no gene match: 11. Germline CDR1 reads MNHEY; CDR2 reads SVGAGI. This CDR3 contains 16 residues.

Comment on this clone: One end of the junction fails to match germline, which may point to a read error. The J gene is TRBJ2-2, the V gene TRBV5-4; TRBD2 might be the D (5 bases). This CDR3 region has 17 residues. Per the germline V gene, CDR1 is SGHNT and CDR2 is YYREEE (reference sequence). CDR3 DNA: TGCGCCAGCAGCCAAGATGTTGGGCGGGCGAACACCGGGGAGCTGTTTTTT. It specifies CASSQDVGRANTGELFF.

The chain recombines TRBV28 with TRBJ2-2; TRBD2 aligns across 7 bases. Losses at the gene ends were 2 bases for V and 5 bases for J; bases not matched to a gene: 2. The germline gives CDR1 MDHEN, CDR2 SYDVKM. CDR3 size: 14 residues. The CDR3 spells CASSLAGATGELFF. CDR3 nucleotide sequence: TGTGCCAGCAGTTTAGCGGGAGCGACCGGGGAGCTGTTTTTT.